This T cell receptor beta chain was recorded in a study of blood T cell repertoires in COVID-19 (dated by TCRdb to 2018 to 2021). For context, the study as a whole: Samples covering the acute and convalescent phases of COVID-19 were provided by collaborators in the United States, Italy and Spain. The material from the prospective study consisted of cDNA or gDNA derived from T cells, B-cell-depleted T cells, or PBMCs. Subjects who had been exposed to COVID-19, were actively infected with it, or had recovered from it provided the deeply sampled blood TCRbeta repertoires that made up the dataset. The repertoires were released in a freely available public database meant as a resource for research on the immune response to SARS-CoV-2. Samples came from the ongoing ImmuneRACE study (first 160 participants) plus 1,254 subjects from 6 global collaborators. A de-identified subject ID, COVID-19 status, age in years and sex were almost always included in the sample metadata. Where HLA class I and class II types were available, the types were taken from metadata supplied by the sample provider, not from assay-based typing.

Participants in the prospective study were enrolled through a virtual design, were aged roughly 18 to 100 years, and lived in approximately 25 United States geographic areas. In the prospective study, cohorts were assigned on the basis of participant-reported clinical history obtained from a screening survey and a study questionnaire. In the prospective study, mobile phlebotomists collected whole blood, serum and a nasopharyngeal or oropharyngeal swab from each participant. Prospective study participants could optionally give additional blood draws and questionnaires over a roughly 2-month period. Prospective study blood samples were shipped either frozen or at room temperature before DNA extraction. The full study reports these points: The quantity of clinical and demographic metadata differed by source and by participant and was supplied without curation.

A word on this clone: The antigen it binds to is not known. No clone much larger than this one lies a single base away; base qualities are absent.

The immunoSEQ Assay, a bias-controlled multiplex PCR, was used to amplify TCRbeta CDR3 regions from genomic DNA. In the paper's pipeline: The number of nucleated cells in each sample was estimated from the amplification of reference gene primers within the assay. To quantify the absolute abundance of each unique TCRbeta CDR3 rearrangement, sequence reads were collapsed and filtered. For each sample, productive Simpson clonality was calculated as the square root of Simpson's diversity index over productive rearrangements. TCRdb limited this immuneACCESS table to in-frame rearrangements with V and J called. A share of clones is missing; checked studies link under half to unresolved V genes, and the rest is unexplained. V, J and clone size were drawn from that table, and D and trimming were deduced from the DNA. The sample table records 180,000 or so clones; 86% of these occur just once. The leading ten clones occupy 4.5% to 7% of the sample.

The germline V end is reduced by 3 bases and the J end by 3 bases; junction bases left unmatched: 5. The germline V gene encodes CDR1 MDHEN and CDR2 SYDVKM. Measured from the cysteine to the phenylalanine, the CDR3 is 15 residues long. Only CDR3 DNA is held: 45 bases, read in frame from base 1. Source material: PBMCs or T cells enriched from blood (not recorded which). The receptor was isolated from a man aged 35 to 55 with acute COVID-19. Recombination linked TRBV28 to TRBJ1-5; 7 bases in between match TRBD1. The CDR3 reads as follows: CASSFDRVPNQPQHF. In nucleotides, the sequence is TGTGCCAGCAGTTTTGACAGGGTGCCCAATCAGCCCCAGCATTTT.